This T cell receptor beta chain was sequenced during a study of blood T cells in healthy people across ages. Study-level background: When template switching was applied, about one barcoded beta molecule was captured per two T cells.

There are 18 residues in the CDR3. CDR1 is LGHNA, CDR2 YNFKEQ, per germline. V was pared by 1 base and J by 1 base, with 8 bases of the junction left unmatched. Primers used in a second PCR of roughly 6 to 12 cycles were a sample-barcoded 5' primer and a J-beta primer mix. TCRdb re-analysed the 5' RACE reads in MiXCR, keeping a single row per CDR3 protein. The data contain roughly 2 million distinct CDR3 sequences, 40% to 55% of them singletons. V gene TRBV4-2 combines with J gene TRBJ2-3; TRBD2 matches at 10 bases. Sequencing used blood. The clonotype was recovered from a woman aged 40 to 50 in good health. The CDR3 sequence is CASSQGTSGRAGTDTQYF. The DNA of the CDR3 is TGTGCCAGCAGCCAAGGGACTAGCGGTCGGGCGGGCACAGATACGCAGTATTTT.